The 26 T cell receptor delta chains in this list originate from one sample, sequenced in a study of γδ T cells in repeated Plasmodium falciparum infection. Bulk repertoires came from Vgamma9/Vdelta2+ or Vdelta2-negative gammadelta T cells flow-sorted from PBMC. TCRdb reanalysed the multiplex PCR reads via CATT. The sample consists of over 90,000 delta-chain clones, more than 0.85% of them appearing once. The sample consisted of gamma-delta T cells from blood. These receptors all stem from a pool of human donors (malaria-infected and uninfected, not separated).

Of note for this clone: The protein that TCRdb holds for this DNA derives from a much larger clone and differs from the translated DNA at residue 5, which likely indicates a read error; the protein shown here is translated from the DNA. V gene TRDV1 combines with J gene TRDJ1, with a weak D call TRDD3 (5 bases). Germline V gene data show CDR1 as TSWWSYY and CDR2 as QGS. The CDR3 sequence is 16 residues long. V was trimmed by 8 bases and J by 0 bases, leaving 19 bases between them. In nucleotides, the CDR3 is TGTGCTCTTCCGCGGGGGTCTGAGTCGTACACCGATAAACTCATCTTT. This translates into CALPRGSESYTDKLIF.

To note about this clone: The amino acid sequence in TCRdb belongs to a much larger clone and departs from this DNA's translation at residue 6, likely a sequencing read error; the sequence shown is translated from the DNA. CDR3 nucleotides: TGTGCTCTTGGGGGATCCGATAACTACGTACTGGGGGATATCGATAAACTCATCTTT. Translation gives CALGGSDNYVLGDIDKLIF. The chain links TRDV1 to TRDJ1; TRDD3 agrees at 11 bases. Here the J gene came from matching the DNA to germline, since TCRdb omits it. The CDR3 sequence is 19 residues long. CDR1 and CDR2 (germline): TSWWSYY, QGS. Trimming took 4 bases from V and 4 from J; bases not matched to a gene: 17.

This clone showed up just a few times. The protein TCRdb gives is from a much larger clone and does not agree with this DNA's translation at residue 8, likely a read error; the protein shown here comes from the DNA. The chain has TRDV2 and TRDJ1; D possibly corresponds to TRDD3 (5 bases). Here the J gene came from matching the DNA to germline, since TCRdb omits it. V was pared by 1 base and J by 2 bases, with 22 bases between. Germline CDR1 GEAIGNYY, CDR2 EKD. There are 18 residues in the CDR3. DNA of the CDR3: TGTGCCTGTGACACTAAGGCCGGGGGGGGGCCCACAACCGATAAACTCATCTTT. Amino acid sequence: CACDTKAGGGPTTDKLIF.

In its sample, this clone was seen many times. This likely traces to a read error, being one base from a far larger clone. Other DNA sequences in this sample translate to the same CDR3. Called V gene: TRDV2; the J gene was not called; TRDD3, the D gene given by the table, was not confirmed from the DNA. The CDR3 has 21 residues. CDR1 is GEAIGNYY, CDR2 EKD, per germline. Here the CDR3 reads CACDPLGAGEDMGLDTDKLIF. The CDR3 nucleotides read TGTGCCTGTGACCCCTTAGGGGCCGGAGAGGATATGGGGCTTGACACCGATAAGCTCATCTTT.

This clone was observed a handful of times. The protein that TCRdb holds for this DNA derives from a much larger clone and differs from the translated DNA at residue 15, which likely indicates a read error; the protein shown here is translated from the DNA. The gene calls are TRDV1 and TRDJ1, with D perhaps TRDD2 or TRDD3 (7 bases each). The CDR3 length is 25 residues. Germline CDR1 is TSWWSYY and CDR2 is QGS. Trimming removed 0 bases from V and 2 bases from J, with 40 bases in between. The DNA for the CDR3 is TGTGCTCTTGGGGAACTATGGGCGTTCCTACGTTCCACTGGGGAAAAACAGGGGGAGACCGATAAACTCATCTTT. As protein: CALGELWAFLRSTGEKQGETDKLIF.

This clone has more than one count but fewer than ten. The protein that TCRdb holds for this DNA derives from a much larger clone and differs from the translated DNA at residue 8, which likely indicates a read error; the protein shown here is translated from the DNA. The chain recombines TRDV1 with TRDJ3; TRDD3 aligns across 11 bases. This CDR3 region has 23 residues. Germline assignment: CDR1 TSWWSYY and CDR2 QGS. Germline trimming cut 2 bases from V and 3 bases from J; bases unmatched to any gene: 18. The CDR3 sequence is CALGERSRLGLGDTVWDTRQMFF. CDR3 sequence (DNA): TGTGCTCTTGGGGAAAGGTCCCGCTTGGGTCTGGGGGATACAGTCTGGGACACCCGACAGATGTTTTTC.

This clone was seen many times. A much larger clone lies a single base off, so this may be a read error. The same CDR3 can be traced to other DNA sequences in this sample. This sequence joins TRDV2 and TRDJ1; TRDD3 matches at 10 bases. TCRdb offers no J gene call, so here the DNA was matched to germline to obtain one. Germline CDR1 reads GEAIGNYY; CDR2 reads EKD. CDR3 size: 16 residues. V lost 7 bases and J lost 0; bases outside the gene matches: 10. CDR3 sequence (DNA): TGTGCCTGCGACCGACTGGGGGATGAGGACACCGATAAACTCATCTTT. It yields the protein CACDRLGDEDTDKLIF.

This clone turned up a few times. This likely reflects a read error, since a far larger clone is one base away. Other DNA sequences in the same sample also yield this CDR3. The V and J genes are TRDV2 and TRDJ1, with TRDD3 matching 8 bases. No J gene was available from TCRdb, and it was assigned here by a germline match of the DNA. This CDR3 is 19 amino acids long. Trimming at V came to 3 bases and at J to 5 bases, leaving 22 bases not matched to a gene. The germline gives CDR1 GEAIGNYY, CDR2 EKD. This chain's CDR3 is CACDSRTGGYAITGDKLIF. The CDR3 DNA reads TGTGCCTGTGACTCCCGTACTGGGGGGTACGCGATTACGGGTGATAAACTCATCTTT.

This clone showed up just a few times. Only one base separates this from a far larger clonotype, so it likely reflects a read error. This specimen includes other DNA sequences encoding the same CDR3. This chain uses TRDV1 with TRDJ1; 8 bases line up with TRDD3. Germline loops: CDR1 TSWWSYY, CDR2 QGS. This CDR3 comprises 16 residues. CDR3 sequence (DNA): TGTGCCCTTGGGGAATTTGGGGGATCCTACACCGATAAACTCATCTTT. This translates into CALGEFGGSYTDKLIF.

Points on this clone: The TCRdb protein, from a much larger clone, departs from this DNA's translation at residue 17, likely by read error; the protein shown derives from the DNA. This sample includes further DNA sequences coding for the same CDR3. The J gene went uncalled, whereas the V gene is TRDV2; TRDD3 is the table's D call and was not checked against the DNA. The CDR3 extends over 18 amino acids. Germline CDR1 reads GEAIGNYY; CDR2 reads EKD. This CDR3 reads CACDTLLLGDTKTDKLTF. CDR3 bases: TGTGCCTGTGACACCTTGTTACTAGGGGATACGAAGACCGATAAACTCACCTTT.

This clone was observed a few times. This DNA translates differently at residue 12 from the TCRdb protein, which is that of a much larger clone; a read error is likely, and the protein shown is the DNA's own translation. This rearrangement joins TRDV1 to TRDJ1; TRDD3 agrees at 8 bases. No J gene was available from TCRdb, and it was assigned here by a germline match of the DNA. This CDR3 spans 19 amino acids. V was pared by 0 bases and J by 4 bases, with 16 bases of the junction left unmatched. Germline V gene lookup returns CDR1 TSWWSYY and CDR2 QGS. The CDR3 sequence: CALGELPHNWGVCNDKLIF. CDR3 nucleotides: TGTGCTCTTGGGGAACTTCCTCACAACTGGGGGGTATGCAACGATAAACTCATCTTT.

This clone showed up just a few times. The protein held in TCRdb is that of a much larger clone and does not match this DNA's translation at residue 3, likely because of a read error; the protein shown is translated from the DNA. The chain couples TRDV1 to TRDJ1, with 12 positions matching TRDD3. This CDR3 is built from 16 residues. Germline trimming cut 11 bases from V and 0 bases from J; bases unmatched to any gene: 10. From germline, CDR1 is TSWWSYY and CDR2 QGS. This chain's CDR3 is CAFVGTGGYNTDKLIF. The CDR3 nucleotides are TGTGCTTTTGTGGGTACTGGGGGATACAACACCGATAAACTCATCTTT.

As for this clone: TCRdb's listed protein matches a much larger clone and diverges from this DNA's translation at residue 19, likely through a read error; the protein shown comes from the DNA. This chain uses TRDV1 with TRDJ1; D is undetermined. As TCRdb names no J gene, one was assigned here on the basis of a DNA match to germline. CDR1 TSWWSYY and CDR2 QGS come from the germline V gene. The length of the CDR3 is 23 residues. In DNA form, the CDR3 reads TGTGCTCTTGGGGAACTAGTTTTCCGAAGACGAGACCCCGTTCCATCACACACCAATAAACTCATCTTT. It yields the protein CALGELVFRRRDPVPSHTNKLIF.

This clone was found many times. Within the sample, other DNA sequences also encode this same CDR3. The CDR3 coding sequence is TGTGCTCTTGGGGGGAGAGGGTGGGGGATAACAAACACCGATAAACTCATCTTT. Translating it yields CALGGRGWGITNTDKLIF. The chain recombines TRDV1 with TRDJ1; TRDD3 matches at 9 bases. This CDR3 has 18 residues. With V trimmed by 4 bases and J by 0 bases, 12 bases remained unmatched. CDR1 and CDR2 from the germline V gene are TSWWSYY and QGS.

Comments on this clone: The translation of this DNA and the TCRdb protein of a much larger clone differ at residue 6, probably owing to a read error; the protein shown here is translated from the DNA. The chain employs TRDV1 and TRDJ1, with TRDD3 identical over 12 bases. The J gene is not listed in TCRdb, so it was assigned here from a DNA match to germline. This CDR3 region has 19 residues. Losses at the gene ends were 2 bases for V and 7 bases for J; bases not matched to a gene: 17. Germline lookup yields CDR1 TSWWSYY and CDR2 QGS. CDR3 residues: CALGESPSFLWGIRPKLIF. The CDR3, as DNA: TGTGCTCTTGGGGAATCACCGAGCTTCCTCTGGGGGATACGCCCTAAACTCATCTTT.

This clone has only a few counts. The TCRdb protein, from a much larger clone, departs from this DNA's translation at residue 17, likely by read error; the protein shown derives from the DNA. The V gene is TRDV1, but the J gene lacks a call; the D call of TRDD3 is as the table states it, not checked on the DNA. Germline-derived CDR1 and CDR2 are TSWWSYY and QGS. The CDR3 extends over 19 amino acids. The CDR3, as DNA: TGTGCTCTTGGGGAAAAGGCTCCTACGCTGGGGGATACGGCCGATAAACCCATCTTT. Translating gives CALGEKAPTLGDTADKPIF.

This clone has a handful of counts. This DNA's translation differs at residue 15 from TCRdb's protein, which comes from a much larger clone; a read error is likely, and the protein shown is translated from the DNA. CDR3 sequence reads: CACEMVPGGWGSPQSTDKLIF. CDR3 coding DNA: TGTGCCTGTGAAATGGTCCCCGGTGGCTGGGGGAGTCCCCAGAGCACCGATAAACTCATCTTT. The chain carries TRDV2 and TRDJ1; 8 bases line up with TRDD3. TCRdb gives no J gene; it was assigned here by matching the DNA to germline. V lost 4 bases, J lost 1 base, and 25 bases stayed unmatched. Germline V gene sequence: CDR1 GEAIGNYY, CDR2 EKD. CDR3 length: 21 amino acids.

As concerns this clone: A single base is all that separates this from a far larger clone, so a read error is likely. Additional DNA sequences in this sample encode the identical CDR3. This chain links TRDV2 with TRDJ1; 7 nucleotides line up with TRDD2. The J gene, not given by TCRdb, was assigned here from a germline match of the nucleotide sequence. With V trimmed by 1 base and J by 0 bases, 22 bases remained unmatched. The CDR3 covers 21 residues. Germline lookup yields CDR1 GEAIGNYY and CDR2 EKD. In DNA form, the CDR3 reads TGTGCCTGTGACACAGTTTCCTACGCCGAAGGGCGGCCCTCATACACCGATAAACTCATCTTT. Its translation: CACDTVSYAEGRPSYTDKLIF.

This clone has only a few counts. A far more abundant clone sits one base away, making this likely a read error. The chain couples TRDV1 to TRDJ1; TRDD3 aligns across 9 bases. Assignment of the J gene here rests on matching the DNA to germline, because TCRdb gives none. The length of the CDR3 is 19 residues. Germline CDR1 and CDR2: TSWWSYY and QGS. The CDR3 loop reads CALGERITRGIPPTDKLIF. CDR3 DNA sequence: TGTGCTCTCGGGGAAAGGATCACTAGGGGGATACCGCCCACCGATAAACTCATCTTT.

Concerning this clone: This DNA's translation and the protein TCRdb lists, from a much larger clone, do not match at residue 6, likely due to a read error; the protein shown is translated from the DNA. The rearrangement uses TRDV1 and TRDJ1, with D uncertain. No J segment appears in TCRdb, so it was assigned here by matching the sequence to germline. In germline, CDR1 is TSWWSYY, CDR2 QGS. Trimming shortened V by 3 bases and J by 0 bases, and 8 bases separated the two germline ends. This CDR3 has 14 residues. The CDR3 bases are TGTGCTCTTGGGGAGATGGAGTACACCGATAAACTCATCTTT. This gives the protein CALGEMEYTDKLIF.

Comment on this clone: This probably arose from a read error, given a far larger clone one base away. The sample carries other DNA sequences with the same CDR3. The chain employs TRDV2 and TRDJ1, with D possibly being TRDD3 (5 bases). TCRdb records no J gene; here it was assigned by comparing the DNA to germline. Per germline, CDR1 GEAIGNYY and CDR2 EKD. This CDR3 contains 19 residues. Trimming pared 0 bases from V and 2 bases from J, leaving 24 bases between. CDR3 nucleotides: TGTGCCTGTGACACCGAATTTGGTGGGGTCAACAAGAGGACCGATAAACTCATCTTT. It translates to CACDTEFGGVNKRTDKLIF.

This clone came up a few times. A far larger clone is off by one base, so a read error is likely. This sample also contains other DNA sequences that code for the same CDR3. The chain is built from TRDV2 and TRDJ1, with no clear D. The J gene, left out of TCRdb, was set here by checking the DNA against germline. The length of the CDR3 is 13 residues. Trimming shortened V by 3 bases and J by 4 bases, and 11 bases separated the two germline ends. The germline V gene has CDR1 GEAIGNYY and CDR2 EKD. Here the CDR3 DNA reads TGTGCCTGTGACTCGGTATTGGGCGATAAACTCATCTTT. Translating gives CACDSVLGDKLIF.

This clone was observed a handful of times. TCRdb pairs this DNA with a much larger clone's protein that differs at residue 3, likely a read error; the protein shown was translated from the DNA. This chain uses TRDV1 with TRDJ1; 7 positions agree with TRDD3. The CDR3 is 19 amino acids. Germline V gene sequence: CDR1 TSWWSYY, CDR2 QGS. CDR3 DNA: TGTGCTTTTGGGGGAACTGCAGTAGCTGTACTGGGGCGGGGCGATAAACTCATCTTT. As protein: CAFGGTAVAVLGRGDKLIF.

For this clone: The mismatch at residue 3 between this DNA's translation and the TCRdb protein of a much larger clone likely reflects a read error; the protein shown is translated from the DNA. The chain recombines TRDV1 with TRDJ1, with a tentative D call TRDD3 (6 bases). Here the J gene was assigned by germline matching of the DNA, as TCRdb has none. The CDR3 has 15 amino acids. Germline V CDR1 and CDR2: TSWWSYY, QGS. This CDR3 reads CAPGELRPGPDKLIF. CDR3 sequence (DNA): TGTGCTCCTGGGGAACTGAGGCCGGGCCCTGATAAACTCATCTTT.

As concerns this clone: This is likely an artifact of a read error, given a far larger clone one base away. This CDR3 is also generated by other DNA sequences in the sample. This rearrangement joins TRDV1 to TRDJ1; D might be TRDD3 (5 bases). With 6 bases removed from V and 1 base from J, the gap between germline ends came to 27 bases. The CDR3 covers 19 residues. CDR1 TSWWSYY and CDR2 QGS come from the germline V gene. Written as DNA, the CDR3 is TGTGCTCTTGGTGTCCATTTCGGACATAGCTCATACGGCACCGATAAACTCATCTTT. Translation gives CALGVHFGHSSYGTDKLIF.

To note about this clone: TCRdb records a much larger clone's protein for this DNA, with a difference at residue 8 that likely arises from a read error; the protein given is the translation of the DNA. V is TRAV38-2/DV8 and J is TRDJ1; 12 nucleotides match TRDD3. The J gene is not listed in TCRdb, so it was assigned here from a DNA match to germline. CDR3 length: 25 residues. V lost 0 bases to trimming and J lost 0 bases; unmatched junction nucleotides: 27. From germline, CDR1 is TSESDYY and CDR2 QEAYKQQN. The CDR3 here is CAYRSVNSVKGDLLGDTGNTDKLIF. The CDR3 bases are TGTGCTTATAGGAGCGTTAACTCCGTCAAAGGCGACCTCCTGGGGGATACGGGGAACACCGATAAACTCATCTTT.